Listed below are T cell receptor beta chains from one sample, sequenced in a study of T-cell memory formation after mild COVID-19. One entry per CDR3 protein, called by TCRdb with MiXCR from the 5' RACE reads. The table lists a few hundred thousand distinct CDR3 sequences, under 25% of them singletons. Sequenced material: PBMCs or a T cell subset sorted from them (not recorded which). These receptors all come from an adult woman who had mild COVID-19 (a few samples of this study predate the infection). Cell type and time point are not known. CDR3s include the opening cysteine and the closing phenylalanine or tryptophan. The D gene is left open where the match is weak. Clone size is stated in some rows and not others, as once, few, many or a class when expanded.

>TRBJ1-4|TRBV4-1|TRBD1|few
TGCGCCAGCAGCCAAGAAGAGGGGGCCGGGAAAAAACTGTTTTTT
CASSQEEGAGKKLFF
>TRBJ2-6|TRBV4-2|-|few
TGTGCCAGCAGCCGGGAGGCCTCTGGGGCCAACGTCCTGACTTTC
CASSREASGANVLTF
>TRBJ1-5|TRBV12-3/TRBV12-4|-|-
TGTGCCAGCAGTTCCCCTTATAGCAATCAGCCCCAGCATTTT
CASSSPYSNQPQHF
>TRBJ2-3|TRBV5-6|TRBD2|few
TGTGCCAGCAGCCCCGTTCGGACTAGCGGGAGTTATACGCAGTATTTT
CASSPVRTSGSYTQYF
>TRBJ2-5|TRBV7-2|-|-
TGTGCCAGCAGCTCCACAGGGCCCCTCAGAACCCAGTACTTC
CASSSTGPLRTQYF
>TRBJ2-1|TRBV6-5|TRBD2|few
TGTGCCAGCAGGTCTCTAGCGGGGGGCGTATCCTCCTACAATGAGCAGTTCTTC
CASRSLAGGVSSYNEQFF
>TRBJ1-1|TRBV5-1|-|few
TGCGCCAGCAGCTTGGGGGCGATGCGAGCGGCTTTCTTT
CASSLGAMRAAFF
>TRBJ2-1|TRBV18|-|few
TGTGCCAGCTCACCACGAATGGGCCCCAATGAGCAGTTCTTC
CASSPRMGPNEQFF
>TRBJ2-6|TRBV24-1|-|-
TGTGCCACCAGTGCCCCTAGGGGTGTCGGTTCTGGGGCCAACGTCCTGACTTTC
CATSAPRGVGSGANVLTF
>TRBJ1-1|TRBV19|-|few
TGTGCCAGTAGGAGTAGGGGTGAGGCTTTCTTT
CASRSRGEAFF
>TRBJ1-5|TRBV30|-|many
TGTGCCTGGAGTGTGGACCACAATCAGCCCCAGCATTTT
CAWSVDHNQPQHF
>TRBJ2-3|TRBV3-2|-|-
TGTGCCAGCAGCCAAGATGGAGCGGGAGGGCCCAGAGATACGCAGTATTTT
CASSQDGAGGPRDTQYF
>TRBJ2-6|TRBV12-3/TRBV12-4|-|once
TGTGCCAGCACAACGTCGGAGGCTGGGGCCAACGACCTGACTTTC
CASTTSEAGANDLTF
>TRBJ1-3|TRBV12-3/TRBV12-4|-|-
TGTGCCAGCAGTTTCTTCTCAGGATCTGGAAACACCATATATTTT
CASSFFSGSGNTIYF
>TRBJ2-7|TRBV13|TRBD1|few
TGTGCCAGCAGCCGGGACAGGGGTTCCTACGAGCAGTACTTC
CASSRDRGSYEQYF
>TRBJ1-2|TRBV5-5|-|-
TGTGCCAGCAGCTTACAGGGCCCTGGCTATGGCTACACCTTC
CASSLQGPGYGYTF
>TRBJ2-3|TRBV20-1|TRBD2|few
TGCAGTGCTAGAGACCAAGGACTAGCGAATGGAAACACAGATACGCAGTATTTT
CSARDQGLANGNTDTQYF
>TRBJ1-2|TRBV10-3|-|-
TGTGCCATCAGTGGTATGGAGGGGGGCTACACCTTC
CAISGMEGGYTF
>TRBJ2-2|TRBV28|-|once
TGTGCCAGCAGTTTAGGAGCCGGGGGCGGGGAGCTGTTTTTT
CASSLGAGGGELFF
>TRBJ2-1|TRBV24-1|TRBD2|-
TGTGCCACCAGTGATCCCGGACTAGCGGAGGCCAATGAGCAGTTCTTC
CATSDPGLAEANEQFF
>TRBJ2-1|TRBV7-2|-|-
TGTGCCAGCAGCTTAGCGGGGACCCCAGGCACCTACAATGAGCAGTTCTTC
CASSLAGTPGTYNEQFF
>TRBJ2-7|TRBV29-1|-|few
TGCAGCGTTGGTAAAGGGTACGAGCAGTACTTC
CSVGKGYEQYF
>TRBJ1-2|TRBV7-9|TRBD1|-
TGTGCCAGCAGCTCGGGACAGGGGGCCATAGGGTATGGCTACACCTTC
CASSSGQGAIGYGYTF
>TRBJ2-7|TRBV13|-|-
TGTGCCAGCAGCTTACTGACAGGTACTACTCTCGAGCAGTACTTC
CASSLLTGTTLEQYF
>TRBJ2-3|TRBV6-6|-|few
TGTGCCAGCACGTCAGGTCAGGGGCGGGTTACGCAGTATTTT
CASTSGQGRVTQYF
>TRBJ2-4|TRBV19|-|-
TGTGCCAGTAGTTTCGCGAGCGGGTGGAACATTCAGTACTTC
CASSFASGWNIQYF
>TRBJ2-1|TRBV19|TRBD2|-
TGTGCCAGTAGAAGGGCGGGGGGGCCGCATGAGCAGTTCTTC
CASRRAGGPHEQFF